A single sample gave rise to the 7 T cell receptor beta chains below, sequenced in a study of blood T cell repertoires in COVID-19. The repertoire was sequenced with immunoSEQ multiplex PCR; TCRdb's copy has only in-frame clones and lacks some. The table includes roughly 100,000 clones, roughly 82% detected once. Sequenced sample: peripheral blood. The receptors derive from a human donor in a cohort sampled during active COVID-19.

V gene TRBV19 combines with J gene TRBJ1-2, with D perhaps TRBD1 (6 bases). Germline assignment: CDR1 LNHDA and CDR2 SQIVND (reference sequence). Trimming stripped 7 bases from V and 8 bases from J, with 14 bases between. This CDR3 has 12 residues. As DNA, the CDR3 is TGTGCCAGTACCCAGGGGTGGTGGGGCTACACCTTC. Amino acid sequence: CASTQGWWGYTF.

The chain is built from TRBV10-2 and TRBJ2-7, with D possibly being TRBD2 (6 bases). This CDR3 is 11 amino acids long. Germline V gene lookup returns CDR1 WSHSY and CDR2 SAAADI. V lost 6 bases to trimming and J lost 4 bases, with 7 bases between them. This CDR3 is CASRGGYEQYF. CDR3 nucleotides: TGCGCCAGCAGGGGAGGTTACGAGCAGTACTTC.

This clone was picked up one time. The rearrangement joins TRBV3-1 (or the pseudogene TRBV3-2) to TRBJ1-2; possible D gene TRBD1, 5 bases. The germline CDR1 and CDR2 sequences are LGHDT and YNNKEL (reference sequence). The CDR3 is 16 amino acids. V dropped 1 base and J dropped 2 bases, with 14 bases sitting between them. The CDR3 coding sequence is TGTGCCAGCAGCCAAGGGTCCGGGGCGGGAAACTATGGCTACACCTTC. This sequence encodes CASSQGSGAGNYGYTF.

This rearrangement joins TRBV18 to TRBJ2-4; no clear D. Germline V gives CDR1 KGHSH, CDR2 LQKENI. V was shortened by 3 bases and J by 0 bases, with 18 bases between the two germline ends. This CDR3 spans 18 amino acids. Here the CDR3 DNA reads TGTGCCAGCTCACCCCTACATGCGACACCTCTAGCCAAAAACATTCAGTACTTC. Amino acids: CASSPLHATPLAKNIQYF.

The chain combines TRBV7-2 with TRBJ1-1, with D possibly matching TRBD1 (6 bases). CDR3 size: 18 residues. Trimming stripped 0 bases from V and 4 bases from J, with 21 bases between. The V gene's germline CDR1 is SGHTA and CDR2 FQGNSA. CDR3 sequence (DNA): TGTGCCAGCAGCTTAGCGTGGGGGGGCGCGGTCTTACCCACTGAAGCTTTCTTT. It is translated as CASSLAWGGAVLPTEAFF.

The chain employs TRBV3-1 (or the pseudogene TRBV3-2) and TRBJ2-1; 9 bases align to TRBD2. The CDR3 loop spans 16 amino acids. The germline V gene has CDR1 LGHDT and CDR2 YNNKEL (reference sequence). Trimming took 1 base from V and 3 from J; bases not matched to a gene: 4. The CDR3 sequence: CASSQVTAGGYNEQFF. For the CDR3, the DNA is TGTGCCAGCAGCCAAGTTACAGCGGGGGGCTACAATGAGCAGTTCTTC.

The chain employs TRBV7-3 and TRBJ2-7; D gene unclear. CDR3 length: 14 amino acids. The V end was cut by 1 base, the J end by 2 bases, with 9 bases between. The germline V gene has CDR1 SGHTA and CDR2 FQGTGA. CDR3 nucleotides: TGTGCCAGCAGCTTAAGTCGCGGCCCCTACGAGCAGTACTTC. The encoded protein is CASSLSRGPYEQYF.